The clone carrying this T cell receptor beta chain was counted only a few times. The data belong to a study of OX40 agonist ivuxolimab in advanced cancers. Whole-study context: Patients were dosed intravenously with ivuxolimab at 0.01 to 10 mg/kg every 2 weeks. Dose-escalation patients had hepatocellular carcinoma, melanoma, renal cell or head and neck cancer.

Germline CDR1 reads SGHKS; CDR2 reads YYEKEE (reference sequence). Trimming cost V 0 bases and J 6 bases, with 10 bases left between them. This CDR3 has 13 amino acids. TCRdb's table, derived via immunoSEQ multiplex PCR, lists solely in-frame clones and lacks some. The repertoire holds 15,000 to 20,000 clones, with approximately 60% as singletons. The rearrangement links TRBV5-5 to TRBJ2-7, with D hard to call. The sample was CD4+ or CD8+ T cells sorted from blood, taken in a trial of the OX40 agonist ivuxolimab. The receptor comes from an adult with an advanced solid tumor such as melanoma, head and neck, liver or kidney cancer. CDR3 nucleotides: TGTGCCAGCAGCTTGGAGGGCCCCACCGAGCAGTACTTC. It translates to CASSLEGPTEQYF.